Described below is a single T cell receptor beta chain sequence and its context. This sequence may be a read error, since a much larger clone differs from it by one base. Germline values: CDR1 MDHEN, CDR2 SYDVKM. The CDR3 spans 14 residues. RNA transcripts served as the template for amplifying TCR beta CDR3 regions. TCR CDR3 underwent first-round RT-PCR with the HTBI primer set. Each CDR3 protein gets one entry after TCRdb re-called the multiplex PCR reads with MiXCR. The sample lists 250,000 or so distinct CDR3 sequences; 13% to 15% were seen once. Source material for PBMCs was about 10 ml fresh peripheral blood. The data belong to a study of T cells in Graves' hyperthyroidism and ophthalmopathy.

The sequence was collected from a woman aged 50 to 60 with Graves' hyperthyroidism that later progressed to Graves' ophthalmopathy. The rearrangement joins TRBV28 to TRBJ2-2; possibly TRBD2 for D (6 bases). Sequencing was performed on blood. CDR3 sequence (DNA): TGTGCCAGCAGTTTATTGGGAACCACCGGGGGGCTGTTTTTT. Protein product: CASSLLGTTGGLFF.